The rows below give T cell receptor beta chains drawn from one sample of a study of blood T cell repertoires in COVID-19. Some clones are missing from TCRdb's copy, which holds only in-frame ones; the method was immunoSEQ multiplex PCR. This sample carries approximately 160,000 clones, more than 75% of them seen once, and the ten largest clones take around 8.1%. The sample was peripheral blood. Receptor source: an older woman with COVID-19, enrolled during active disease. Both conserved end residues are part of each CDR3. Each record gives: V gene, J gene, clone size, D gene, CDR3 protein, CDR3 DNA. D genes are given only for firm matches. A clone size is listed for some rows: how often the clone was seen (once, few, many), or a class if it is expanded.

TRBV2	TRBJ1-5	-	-	CASSGPNQPQHF	TGTGCCAGCAGTGGGCCAAATCAGCCCCAGCATTTT
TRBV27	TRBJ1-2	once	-	CASSLLAGAGYTF	TGTGCCAGCAGTTTATTGGCAGGGGCTGGCTACACCTTC
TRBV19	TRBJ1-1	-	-	CASSIRGPNTEAFF	TGTGCCAGTAGTATCCGCGGTCCGAACACTGAAGCTTTCTTT
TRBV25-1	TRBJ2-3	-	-	CASSDKTRSADTQYF	TGTGCCAGCAGTGACAAGACTAGGTCTGCGGATACGCAGTATTTT
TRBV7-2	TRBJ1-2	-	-	CASSRLQGYGYTF	TGTGCCAGCAGCCGCCTACAGGGCTACGGCTACACCTTC
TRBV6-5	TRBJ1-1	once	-	CASSYVGPGHTEAFF	TGTGCCAGCAGTTACGTAGGGCCAGGGCACACTGAAGCTTTCTTT
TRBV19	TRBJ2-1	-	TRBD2	CASSISGLYNEQFF	TGTGCCAGTAGTATATCGGGACTATACAATGAGCAGTTCTTC
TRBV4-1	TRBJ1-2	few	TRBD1	CASSPSGGTAYGYTF	TGCGCCAGCAGCCCTTCAGGGGGGACAGCCTATGGCTACACCTTC
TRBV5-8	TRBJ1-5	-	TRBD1	CASSPGQGPNQPQHF	TGTGCCAGCAGCCCGGGACAGGGCCCCAATCAGCCCCAGCATTTT
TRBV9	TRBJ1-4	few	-	CASSPRQAPNEKLFF	TGTGCCAGCAGCCCCAGACAGGCTCCTAATGAAAAACTGTTTTTT
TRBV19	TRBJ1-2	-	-	CASSIGRKEGYTF	TGTGCCAGTAGTATAGGGAGGAAGGAGGGCTACACCTTC
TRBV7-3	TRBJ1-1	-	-	CASSLSQNTEAFF	TGTGCCAGCAGCTTAAGTCAGAACACTGAAGCTTTCTTT
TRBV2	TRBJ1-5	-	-	CASSPDRTHSNQPQHF	TGTGCCAGCAGCCCTGACAGAACCCATAGCAATCAGCCCCAGCATTTT
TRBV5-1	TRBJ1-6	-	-	CASSLARENSPLHF	TGCGCCAGCAGCTTGGCGAGGGAGAATTCACCCCTCCACTTT
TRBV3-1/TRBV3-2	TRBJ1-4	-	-	CASSRLSRVGDEKLFF	TGTGCCAGCAGCCGCCTAAGCAGGGTAGGGGATGAAAAACTGTTTTTT
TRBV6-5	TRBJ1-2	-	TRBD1	CASSFNRGNGYTF	TGTGCCAGCAGTTTCAACAGGGGGAATGGCTACACCTTC
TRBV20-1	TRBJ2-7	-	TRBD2	CSASRLAGDPYEQYF	TGCAGTGCTAGTCGACTAGCGGGAGATCCCTACGAGCAGTACTTC
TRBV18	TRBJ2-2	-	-	CASSPISRNTGELFF	TGTGCCAGCTCACCAATTTCCAGGAACACCGGGGAGCTGTTTTTT